This T cell receptor (beta chain) originates from a study of long-term antiretroviral therapy in people with HIV. Regarding the study as a whole: Control repertoires displayed wider CDR3 length ranges than the HIV repertoires. Although diversity increased after ART, it remained lower than in transplant donor controls.

It was version v3.0 of the immunoSEQ assay that was run at survey level. Produced via immunoSEQ multiplex PCR; TCRdb's table is partial and in-frame only. The sample includes tens of thousands of clones, about 80% of them seen just once. A note on this clone: The target antigen is unknown. The same CDR3 arises from other DNA sequences in this sample as well.

This CDR3 has 16 amino acids. V lost 0 bases to trimming and J lost 5 bases; unmatched junction nucleotides: 5. The germline gives CDR1 MNHEY, CDR2 SVGAGI. This specimen was unsorted PBMCs, taken 0.3 years after starting antiretroviral therapy. The rearrangement links TRBV6-5 to TRBJ1-2; 11 bases line up with TRBD1. This TCR came from a man in his forties with HIV. For the CDR3, the DNA is TGTGCCAGCAGTTACTCGCGGACAGGGGGCGGGTATGGCTACACCTTC. Protein sequence: CASSYSRTGGGYGYTF.